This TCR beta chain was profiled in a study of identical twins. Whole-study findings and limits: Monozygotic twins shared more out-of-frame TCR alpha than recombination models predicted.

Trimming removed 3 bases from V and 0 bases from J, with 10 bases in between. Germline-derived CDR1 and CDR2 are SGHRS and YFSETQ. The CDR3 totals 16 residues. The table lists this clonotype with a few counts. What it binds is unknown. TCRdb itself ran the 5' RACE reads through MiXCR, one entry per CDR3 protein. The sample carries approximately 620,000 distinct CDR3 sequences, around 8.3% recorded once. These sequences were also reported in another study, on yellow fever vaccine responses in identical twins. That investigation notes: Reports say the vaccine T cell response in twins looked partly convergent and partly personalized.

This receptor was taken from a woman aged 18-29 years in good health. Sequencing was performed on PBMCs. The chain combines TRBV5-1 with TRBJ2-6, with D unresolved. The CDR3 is CASSSHKTSGANVLTF. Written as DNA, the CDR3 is TGCGCCAGCAGCTCCCACAAAACCTCTGGGGCCAACGTCCTGACTTTC.